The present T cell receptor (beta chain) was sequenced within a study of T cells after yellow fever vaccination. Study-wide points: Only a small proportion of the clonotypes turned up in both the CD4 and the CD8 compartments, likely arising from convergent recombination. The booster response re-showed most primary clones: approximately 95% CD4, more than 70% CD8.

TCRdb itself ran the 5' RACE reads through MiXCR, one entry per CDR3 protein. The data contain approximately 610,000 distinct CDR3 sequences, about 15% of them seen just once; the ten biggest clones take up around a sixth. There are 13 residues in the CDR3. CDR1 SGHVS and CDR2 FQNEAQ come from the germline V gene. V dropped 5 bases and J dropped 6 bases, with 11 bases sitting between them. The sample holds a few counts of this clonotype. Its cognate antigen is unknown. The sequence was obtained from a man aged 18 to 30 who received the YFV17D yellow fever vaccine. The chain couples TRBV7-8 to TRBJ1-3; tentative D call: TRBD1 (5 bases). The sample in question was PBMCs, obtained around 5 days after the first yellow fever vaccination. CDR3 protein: CASSHGQENTIYF. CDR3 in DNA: TGTGCCAGCAGCCATGGACAAGAAAACACCATATATTTT.